This T cell receptor beta chain was recovered during a study of T-cell reconstitution after alpha-beta-depleted transplantation in children. The authors prepared the TCRbeta library with unique molecular identifiers. Each CDR3 protein gets one entry after TCRdb re-called the PCR reads with MiXCR. The repertoire holds hundreds of thousands of distinct CDR3 sequences, with around 12% as singletons. At least ten counts were recorded for this clonotype. V lost 5 bases and J lost 7; bases outside the gene matches: 18. Germline V gene sequence: CDR1 DFQATT, CDR2 SNEGSKA (reference sequence). This CDR3 is built from 16 residues.

This chain connects TRBV20-1 to TRBJ1-2; 8 nucleotides agree with TRBD1. The sequence came from a human donor who donated a stem cell graft to a child with acute lymphoblastic leukemia. The input for sequencing was PBMCs from the stem cell graft donor, taken from the stem cell graft. The CDR3 here is CSADTLTDRGRSGYTF. DNA of the CDR3: TGCAGTGCTGACACTCTCACCGACAGGGGAAGGAGTGGCTACACCTTC.